This TCR beta chain was retrieved from a study of blood T cell repertoires in COVID-19. Study context: The analysed material was cDNA or gDNA that came from T cells, B-cell-depleted T cells, or PBMCs.

Germline V gene sequence: CDR1 SNHLY, CDR2 FYNNEI. CDR3 length: 12 residues. V trimming: 10 bases; J trimming: 3 bases; junction bases outside the gene matches: 5. Profiling relied on immunoSEQ multiplex PCR, and the TCRdb table lists in-frame clones only, not all of them. The table has about 120,000 clones, roughly 81% seen once; the top ten hold over 9.5%. Source material: peripheral blood. This sequence joins TRBV2 and TRBJ1-2, with 7 bases fitting TRBD1. This TCR was recovered from a human donor in a cohort sampled during active COVID-19. The DNA for the CDR3 is TGTGCCACCGGGGACAGCGACTATGGCTACACCTTC. It codes for CATGDSDYGYTF.